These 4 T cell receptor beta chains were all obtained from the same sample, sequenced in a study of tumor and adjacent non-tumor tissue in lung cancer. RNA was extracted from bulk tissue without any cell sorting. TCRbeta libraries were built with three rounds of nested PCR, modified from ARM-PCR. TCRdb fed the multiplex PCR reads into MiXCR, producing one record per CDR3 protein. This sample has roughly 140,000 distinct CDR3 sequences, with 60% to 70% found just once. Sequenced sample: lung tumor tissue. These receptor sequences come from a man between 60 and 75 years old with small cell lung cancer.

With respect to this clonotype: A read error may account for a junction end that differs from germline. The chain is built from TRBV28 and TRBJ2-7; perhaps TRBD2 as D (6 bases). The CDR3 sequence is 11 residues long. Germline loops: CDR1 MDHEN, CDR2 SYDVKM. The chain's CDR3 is CAIGGSGTSHF. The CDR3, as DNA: TGTGCCATCGGAGGTTCCGGGACTTCGCACTTC.

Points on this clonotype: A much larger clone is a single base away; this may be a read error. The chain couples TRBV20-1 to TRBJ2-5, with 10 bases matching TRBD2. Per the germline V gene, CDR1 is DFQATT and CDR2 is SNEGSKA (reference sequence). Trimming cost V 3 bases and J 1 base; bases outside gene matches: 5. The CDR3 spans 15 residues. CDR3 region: CSARKAGGSQETQYF. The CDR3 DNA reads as TGCAGTGCTAGGAAAGCGGGAGGGTCCCAAGAGACCCAGTACTTC.

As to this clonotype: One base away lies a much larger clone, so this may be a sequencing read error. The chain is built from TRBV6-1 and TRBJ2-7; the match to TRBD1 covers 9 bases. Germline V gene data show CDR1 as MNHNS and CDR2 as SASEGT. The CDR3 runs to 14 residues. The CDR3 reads CASSHGQGTYKQYF. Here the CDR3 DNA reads TGTGCCAGCAGCCACGGACAGGGGACCTACAAGCAGTACTTC.

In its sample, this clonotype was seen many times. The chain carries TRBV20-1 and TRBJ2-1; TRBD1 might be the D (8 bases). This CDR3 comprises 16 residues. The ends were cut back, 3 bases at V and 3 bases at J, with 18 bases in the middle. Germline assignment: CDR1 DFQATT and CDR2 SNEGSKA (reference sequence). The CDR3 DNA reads TGCAGTGCTAGGGGTACCACAGGGGGGGACTACAATGAGCAGTTCTTC. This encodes CSARGTTGGDYNEQFF.